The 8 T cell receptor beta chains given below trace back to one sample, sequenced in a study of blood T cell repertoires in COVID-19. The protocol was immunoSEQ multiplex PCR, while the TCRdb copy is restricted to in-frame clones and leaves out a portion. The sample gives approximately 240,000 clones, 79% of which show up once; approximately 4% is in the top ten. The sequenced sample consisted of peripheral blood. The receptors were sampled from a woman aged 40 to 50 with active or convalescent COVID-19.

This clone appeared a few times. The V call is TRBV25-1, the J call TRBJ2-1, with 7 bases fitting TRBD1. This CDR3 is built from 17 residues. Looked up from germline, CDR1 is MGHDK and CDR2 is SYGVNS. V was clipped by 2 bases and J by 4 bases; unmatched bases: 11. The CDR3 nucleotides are TGTGCCAGCAGTGAACCCCTATTGGACAGGACGTACAATGAGCAGTTCTTC. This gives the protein CASSEPLLDRTYNEQFF.

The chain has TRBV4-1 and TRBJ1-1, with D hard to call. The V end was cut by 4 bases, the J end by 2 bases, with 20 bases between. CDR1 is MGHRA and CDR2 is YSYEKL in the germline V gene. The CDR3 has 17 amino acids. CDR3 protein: CASSPSLLEAINTEAFF. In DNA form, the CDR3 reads TGCGCCAGCAGCCCTAGTTTACTCGAGGCCATAAACACTGAAGCTTTCTTT.

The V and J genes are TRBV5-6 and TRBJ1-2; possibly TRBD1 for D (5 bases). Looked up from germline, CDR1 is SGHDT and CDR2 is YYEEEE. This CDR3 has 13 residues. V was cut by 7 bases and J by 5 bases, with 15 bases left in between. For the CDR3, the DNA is TGTGCCAGCCGCGCGCAGGGAGGGTATGGCTACACCTTC. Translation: CASRAQGGYGYTF.

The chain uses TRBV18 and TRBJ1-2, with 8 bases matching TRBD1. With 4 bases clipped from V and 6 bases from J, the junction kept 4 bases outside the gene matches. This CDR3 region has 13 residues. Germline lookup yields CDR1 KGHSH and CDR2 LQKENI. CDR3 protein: CASSQLTGDGYTF. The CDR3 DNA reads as TGTGCCAGCTCACAACTGACAGGGGATGGCTACACCTTC.

CDR3 bases: TGTGCCAGCAGCCTACGGAGCTCTGGGGCCAACGTCCTGACTTTC. Translating it yields CASSLRSSGANVLTF. This chain uses TRBV4-2 with TRBJ2-6, with no clear D. V was pared by 4 bases and J by 0 bases, with 7 bases between. The germline V gene encodes CDR1 LGHNA and CDR2 YNFKEQ. The CDR3 is made up of 15 amino acids.

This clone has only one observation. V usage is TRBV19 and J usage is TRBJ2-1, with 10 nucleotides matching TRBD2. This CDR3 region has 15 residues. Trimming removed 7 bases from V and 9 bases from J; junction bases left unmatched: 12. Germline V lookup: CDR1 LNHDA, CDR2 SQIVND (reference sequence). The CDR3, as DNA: TGTGCCAGTATAACGGCTAGCGGGGGAGTTGGTGAGCAGTTCTTC. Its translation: CASITASGGVGEQFF.

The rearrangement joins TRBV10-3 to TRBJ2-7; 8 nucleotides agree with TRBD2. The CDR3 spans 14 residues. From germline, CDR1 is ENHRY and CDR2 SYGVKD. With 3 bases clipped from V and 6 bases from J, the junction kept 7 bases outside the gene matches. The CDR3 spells CAISDGTRKPEQYF. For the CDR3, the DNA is TGTGCCATCAGTGATGGGACTAGGAAACCCGAGCAGTACTTC.

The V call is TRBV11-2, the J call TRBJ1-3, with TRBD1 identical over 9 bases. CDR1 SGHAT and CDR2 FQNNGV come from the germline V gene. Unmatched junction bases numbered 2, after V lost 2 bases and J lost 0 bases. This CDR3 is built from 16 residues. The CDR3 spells CASSLTGGRSGNTIYF. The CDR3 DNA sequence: TGTGCCAGCAGCTTAACAGGGGGCCGCTCTGGAAACACCATATATTTT.